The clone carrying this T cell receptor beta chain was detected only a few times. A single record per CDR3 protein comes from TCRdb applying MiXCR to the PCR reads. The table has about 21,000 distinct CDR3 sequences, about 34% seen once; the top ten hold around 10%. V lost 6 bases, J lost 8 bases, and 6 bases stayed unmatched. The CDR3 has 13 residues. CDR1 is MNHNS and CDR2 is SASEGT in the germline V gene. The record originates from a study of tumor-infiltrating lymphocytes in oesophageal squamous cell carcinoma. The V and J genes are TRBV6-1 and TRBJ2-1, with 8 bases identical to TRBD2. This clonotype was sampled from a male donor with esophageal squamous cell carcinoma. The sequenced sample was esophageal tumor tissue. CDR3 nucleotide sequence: TGTGCCAGCAGGGACAGCGGGAGCGATGAGCAGTTCTTC. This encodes CASRDSGSDEQFF.